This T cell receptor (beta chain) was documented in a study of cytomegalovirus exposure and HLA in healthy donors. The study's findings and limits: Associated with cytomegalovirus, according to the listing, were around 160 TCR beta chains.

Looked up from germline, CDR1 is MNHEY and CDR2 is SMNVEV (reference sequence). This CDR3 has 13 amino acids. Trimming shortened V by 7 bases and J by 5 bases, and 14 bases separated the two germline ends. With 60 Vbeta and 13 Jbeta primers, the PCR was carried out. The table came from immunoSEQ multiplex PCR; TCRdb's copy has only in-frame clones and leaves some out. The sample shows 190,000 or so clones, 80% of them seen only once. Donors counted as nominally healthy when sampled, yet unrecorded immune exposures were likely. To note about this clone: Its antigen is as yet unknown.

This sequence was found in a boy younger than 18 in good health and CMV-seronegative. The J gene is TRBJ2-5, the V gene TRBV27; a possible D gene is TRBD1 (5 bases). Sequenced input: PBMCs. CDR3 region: CASNFAGPETQYF. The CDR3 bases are TGTGCCAGCAATTTTGCAGGGCCGGAGACCCAGTACTTC.